These T cell receptor beta chains were read from a single sample in a study of radiation and T cells in renal cell carcinoma. The method was immunoSEQ multiplex PCR; TCRdb's version includes in-frame clones alone and lacks a portion of them. This table holds more than 150,000 clones, over 80% found once. The starting material was blood, obtained from a patient whose treatment included radiotherapy and nephrectomy. These receptors originate from a woman aged 45 to 65 with renal cell carcinoma. Each CDR3 is given with its conserved first and last residue. The D gene is left open where the match is weak. The listing skips clone size in some rows; elsewhere it reads once, few, many or a size class.

V gene: TRBV6-1
clone size: .
J gene: TRBJ1-1
D gene: .
CDR3 DNA: TGTGCCAGTAAAACCGAAAATTGGGGAAACACTGAAGCTTTCTTT
CDR3 protein: CASKTENWGNTEAFF

V gene: TRBV21-1
clone size: .
J gene: TRBJ1-5
D gene: .
CDR3 DNA: TGTGCCAGCAGCAAAGTTCCAGGGGGAGTCGATCAGCCCCAGCATTTT
CDR3 protein: CASSKVPGGVDQPQHF

V gene: TRBV7-6
clone size: .
J gene: TRBJ1-1
D gene: TRBD1
CDR3 DNA: TGTGCCAGCAGCATGACAGGGGAGGACACTGAAGCTTTCTTT
CDR3 protein: CASSMTGEDTEAFF

V gene: TRBV29-1
clone size: once
J gene: TRBJ2-1
D gene: TRBD2
CDR3 DNA: TGCAGCGTTGTCGGGACTAGCGGGGGGACCTACAATGAGCAGTTCTTC
CDR3 protein: CSVVGTSGGTYNEQFF

V gene: TRBV13
clone size: .
J gene: TRBJ1-2
D gene: .
CDR3 DNA: TGTGCCAGCAGCAGAGGGCCTGCTTGGGGCTACACCTTC
CDR3 protein: CASSRGPAWGYTF

V gene: TRBV6-5
clone size: .
J gene: TRBJ1-2
D gene: TRBD1
CDR3 DNA: TGTGCCAGCAGGGCCACAGGGGTCTATGGCTACACCTTC
CDR3 protein: CASRATGVYGYTF

V gene: TRBV5-6
clone size: .
J gene: TRBJ2-6
D gene: .
CDR3 DNA: TGTGCCAGCAGCTTGGCGAGGGCAGGGGCCAACGTCCTGACTTTC
CDR3 protein: CASSLARAGANVLTF

V gene: TRBV14
clone size: .
J gene: TRBJ2-7
D gene: .
CDR3 DNA: TGTGCCAGCAGCCCCTCCCTGGATGGATACGAGCAGTACTTC
CDR3 protein: CASSPSLDGYEQYF

V gene: TRBV18
clone size: .
J gene: TRBJ1-2
D gene: TRBD1
CDR3 DNA: TGTGCCAGCTCACCATTAGATGAGGGGGCCAGCTACACCTTC
CDR3 protein: CASSPLDEGASYTF

V gene: TRBV6-5
clone size: once
J gene: TRBJ1-1
D gene: .
CDR3 DNA: TGTGCCAGCAGTTACTCCCTGGCCGGTCAGGGGCCTGAAGCTTTCTTT
CDR3 protein: CASSYSLAGQGPEAFF

V gene: TRBV7-9
clone size: .
J gene: TRBJ2-7
D gene: .
CDR3 DNA: TGTGCCAGCAGCTTACCGGAAAAGGGGCCGGAGCAGTACTTC
CDR3 protein: CASSLPEKGPEQYF

V gene: TRBV2
clone size: .
J gene: TRBJ1-1
D gene: .
CDR3 DNA: TGTGCCTCGGAACCGGGGAGGACTGAAGCTTTCTTT
CDR3 protein: CASEPGRTEAFF

V gene: TRBV7-2
clone size: .
J gene: TRBJ2-5
D gene: TRBD2
CDR3 DNA: TGTGCCAGCACCCAGGAGAGGGCGGGGGGGCCGAGGGAGACCCAGTACTTC
CDR3 protein: CASTQERAGGPRETQYF

V gene: TRBV9
clone size: few
J gene: TRBJ2-5
D gene: TRBD2
CDR3 DNA: TGTGCCAGCAGCGTAGGTGCGGGGGGCTTAGAAGAGACCCAGTACTTC
CDR3 protein: CASSVGAGGLEETQYF

V gene: TRBV4-1
clone size: .
J gene: TRBJ2-3
D gene: TRBD2
CDR3 DNA: TGCGCCAGCCGGGGTGGACTAGCGGGGGGGACGTTTAGCACAGATACGCAGTATTTT
CDR3 protein: CASRGGLAGGTFSTDTQYF

V gene: TRBV7-2
clone size: .
J gene: TRBJ1-6
D gene: .
CDR3 DNA: TGTGCCAGCAGCTTATTGAGTACAGTCCGGGCTAATTCACCCCTCCACTTT
CDR3 protein: CASSLLSTVRANSPLHF

V gene: TRBV6-6
clone size: .
J gene: TRBJ2-4
D gene: .
CDR3 DNA: TGTGCCAGCGACTTAAGTGGCGCCGGCAAAAACATTCAGTACTTC
CDR3 protein: CASDLSGAGKNIQYF

V gene: TRBV30
clone size: .
J gene: TRBJ2-2
D gene: TRBD1
CDR3 DNA: TGTGCCTGGAGTTTCTCCGCATTCCACGTAGGGACAGGGTGGGACACCGGGGAGCTGTTTTTT
CDR3 protein: CAWSFSAFHVGTGWDTGELFF

V gene: TRBV6-6
clone size: .
J gene: TRBJ2-5
D gene: TRBD1
CDR3 DNA: TGTGCCAGCAGAGAGAGACAGGGGGAAGAGACCCAGTACTTC
CDR3 protein: CASRERQGEETQYF

V gene: TRBV5-1
clone size: .
J gene: TRBJ1-2
D gene: .
CDR3 DNA: TGCGCCAGCAGCGTGGAGGGGGGTTCATCCAGCGGCTACACCTTC
CDR3 protein: CASSVEGGSSSGYTF

V gene: TRBV6-5
clone size: .
J gene: TRBJ1-1
D gene: TRBD1
CDR3 DNA: TGTGCCAGCAGTTACCCTGGACAGGGGAACACTGAAGCTTTCTTT
CDR3 protein: CASSYPGQGNTEAFF

V gene: TRBV6-5
clone size: once
J gene: TRBJ1-2
D gene: .
CDR3 DNA: TGTGCCAGCGAAAGGGAGAGGGGGAGAGGCTACACCTTC
CDR3 protein: CASERERGRGYTF

V gene: TRBV4-3
clone size: once
J gene: TRBJ1-2
D gene: .
CDR3 DNA: TGCGCCAGCAGCCAAGATAGAGGCTATGGCTACACCTTC
CDR3 protein: CASSQDRGYGYTF

V gene: TRBV6-5
clone size: .
J gene: TRBJ1-4
D gene: .
CDR3 DNA: TGTGCCAGCAGTTATTCACAGGGAAGGGGTGAAAAACTGTTTTTT
CDR3 protein: CASSYSQGRGEKLFF

V gene: TRBV6-6
clone size: .
J gene: TRBJ1-1
D gene: .
CDR3 DNA: TGTGCCAGCAGTTACTCCCGCCATGACACTGAAGCTTTCTTT
CDR3 protein: CASSYSRHDTEAFF

V gene: TRBV21-1
clone size: .
J gene: TRBJ2-7
D gene: .
CDR3 DNA: TGTGCCAGCAGCCCATGCGGTAAACGACCTTTATACGAGCAGTACTTC
CDR3 protein: CASSPCGKRPLYEQYF

V gene: TRBV5-5
clone size: .
J gene: TRBJ1-4
D gene: .
CDR3 DNA: TGTGCCAGCAGCTTGGCACAGGGTGTAACTAATGAAAAACTGTTTTTT
CDR3 protein: CASSLAQGVTNEKLFF

V gene: TRBV9
clone size: .
J gene: TRBJ2-7
D gene: TRBD1
CDR3 DNA: TGTGCCAGCAGCGTATCAGGACAGGCTCCTCAGCAGTACTTC
CDR3 protein: CASSVSGQAPQQYF

V gene: TRBV19
clone size: .
J gene: TRBJ2-1
D gene: TRBD2
CDR3 DNA: TGTGCCAGTAGATCAGGGACTAGCGGTTACAATGAGCAGTTCTTC
CDR3 protein: CASRSGTSGYNEQFF

V gene: TRBV4-3
clone size: .
J gene: TRBJ2-2
D gene: TRBD2
CDR3 DNA: TGCGCCAGCAGCCAAGGACTAGCGGGGGGTGATGTGGAGCTGTTTTTT
CDR3 protein: CASSQGLAGGDVELFF

V gene: TRBV9
clone size: .
J gene: TRBJ2-1
D gene: .
CDR3 DNA: TGTGCCAGCAGCGTAGATAATCAGTGGAAGGCCTACAATGAGCAGTTCTTC
CDR3 protein: CASSVDNQWKAYNEQFF

V gene: TRBV6-5
clone size: .
J gene: TRBJ2-3
D gene: .
CDR3 DNA: TGTGCCAGCAGTTACTCTGGAGGGGCACAAGATACGCAGTATTTT
CDR3 protein: CASSYSGGAQDTQYF

V gene: TRBV5-6
clone size: .
J gene: TRBJ1-2
D gene: .
CDR3 DNA: TGTGCCAGCAGCTTGGCAGCCTATGGCTACACCTTC
CDR3 protein: CASSLAAYGYTF

V gene: TRBV5-1
clone size: .
J gene: TRBJ1-5
D gene: TRBD1
CDR3 DNA: TGCGCCAGCAGCCCCACAGGGGCGACTCAGCCCCAGCATTTT
CDR3 protein: CASSPTGATQPQHF

V gene: TRBV6-1
clone size: .
J gene: TRBJ2-3
D gene: .
CDR3 DNA: TGTGCCAGCAGTGTTTACGATACGCAGTATTTT
CDR3 protein: CASSVYDTQYF

V gene: TRBV6-5
clone size: .
J gene: TRBJ1-1
D gene: .
CDR3 DNA: TGTGCCAGCAGTTACGAAGGAAACATGAACACTGAAGCTTTCTTT
CDR3 protein: CASSYEGNMNTEAFF

V gene: TRBV7-8
clone size: .
J gene: TRBJ2-5
D gene: TRBD2
CDR3 DNA: TGTGCCAGCAGCTTAGCGGGGGGGTTTGGAGAGACCCAGTACTTC
CDR3 protein: CASSLAGGFGETQYF

V gene: TRBV19
clone size: .
J gene: TRBJ2-3
D gene: TRBD2
CDR3 DNA: TGTGCCAGTAGTATGGGAGCGGGGAGAACAGATACGCAGTATTTT
CDR3 protein: CASSMGAGRTDTQYF

V gene: TRBV12-5
clone size: .
J gene: TRBJ2-3
D gene: TRBD1
CDR3 DNA: TGTGCTAGTGGTTTGGGGACAGGGAGAGGGGGTGCAGATACGCAGTATTTT
CDR3 protein: CASGLGTGRGGADTQYF

V gene: TRBV5-4
clone size: once
J gene: TRBJ1-6
D gene: TRBD1
CDR3 DNA: TGTGCCAGCAGCCTCGACAGGGCCAATTCACCCCTCCACTTT
CDR3 protein: CASSLDRANSPLHF

V gene: TRBV6-5
clone size: once
J gene: TRBJ2-1
D gene: .
CDR3 DNA: TGTGCCAGCAGTTACAACGGGGTTAGTGAGCAGTTCTTC
CDR3 protein: CASSYNGVSEQFF

V gene: TRBV19
clone size: .
J gene: TRBJ1-1
D gene: .
CDR3 DNA: TGTGCCAGTAGTACGACATCGAACACTGAAGCTTTCTTT
CDR3 protein: CASSTTSNTEAFF

V gene: TRBV18
clone size: once
J gene: TRBJ1-3
D gene: TRBD1
CDR3 DNA: TGTGCCAGCTCACCAGGGACAGAAGTTACAGGAAACACCATATATTTT
CDR3 protein: CASSPGTEVTGNTIYF

V gene: TRBV19
clone size: .
J gene: TRBJ1-5
D gene: .
CDR3 DNA: TGTGCCAGTAGTATAGGCAGTAGCAATCAGCCCCAGCATTTT
CDR3 protein: CASSIGSSNQPQHF

V gene: TRBV6-6
clone size: .
J gene: TRBJ1-5
D gene: .
CDR3 DNA: TGTGCCAGCACTCAGGGACTCAATCAGCCCCAGCATTTT
CDR3 protein: CASTQGLNQPQHF

V gene: TRBV11-2
clone size: .
J gene: TRBJ2-3
D gene: TRBD2
CDR3 DNA: TGTGCCAGCAGCCTTGGGACTAGCGGGGGTACAGATACGCAGTATTTT
CDR3 protein: CASSLGTSGGTDTQYF

V gene: TRBV5-1
clone size: .
J gene: TRBJ1-2
D gene: TRBD1
CDR3 DNA: TGCGCCAGCAGCTCGGGACAGGGGTTTGGCTACACCTTC
CDR3 protein: CASSSGQGFGYTF